This TCR beta chain was captured in a study of CD8 T cells in ankylosing spondylitis. As the method for making TCR beta libraries, quantitative 5'-RACE with molecular barcodes was used. In TCRdb, the 5' RACE reads were re-called with MiXCR into one record per CDR3 protein. The repertoire has about 360,000 distinct CDR3 sequences, 20% of them found once; the top ten carry 13%. This clonotype has only a few counts. The target antigen is unknown. Study-wide points: Certain motif variants had earlier been reported in reactive arthritis synovial fluid and blood. Reportedly, significant enrichment of disease-linked clones occurred in matched ankylosing spondylitis synovial fluid.

In germline, CDR1 is MNHEY, CDR2 SVGAGI. CDR3 length equals 15 residues. The V and J ends lost 2 bases and 3 bases, in that order; junction bases with no gene match: 4. The sequence derives from a male donor with ankylosing spondylitis or in good health (not recorded which). The chain links TRBV6-5 to TRBJ2-1, with TRBD1 identical over 7 bases. Sample: blood, either unsorted or a sorted T cell fraction (not recorded which). CDR3 protein: CASSYGTANYNEQFF. In DNA, the CDR3 is TGTGCCAGCAGTTACGGGACAGCCAACTACAATGAGCAGTTCTTC.